This T cell receptor (beta chain) was obtained from a study of blood T cell repertoires in COVID-19. Study overall: The study drew acute and convalescent COVID-19 samples from the United States, Italy and Spain.

CDR3 length: 14 amino acids. Losses at the gene ends were 9 bases for V and 4 bases for J; bases not matched to a gene: 10. Per germline, CDR1 MNHNY and CDR2 SVGAGI (reference sequence). In the authors' methods: Using reference gene primer amplification, nucleated cell counts were estimated. The data were produced by immunoSEQ multiplex PCR, yet TCRdb's version contains in-frame clones alone and is incomplete. The DNA was the basis for D and trimming; V, J and clone size are from that table. The sample consists of about 180,000 clones, over 75% of them appearing once. The rearrangement uses TRBV6-6 and TRBJ1-2; 8 positions match TRBD1. The receptor's source is a man of 80 years or more with COVID-19, enrolled during active disease. Sequenced input: peripheral blood. Written as DNA, the CDR3 is TGTGCCAGTTCGTCAGGGGGCTCGAGCTATGGCTACACCTTC. It encodes CASSSGGSSYGYTF.